This T cell receptor (beta chain) emerged from a study of vaccination and CD4 T cells after COVID-19. On the study more broadly: Median time from COVID diagnosis to post-COVID sampling was over 85 days (35 to 161). For control cultures, the treatment was a CEFX pool, an HIV-1 Nef pool, or no peptide. Overall study findings and caveats: Convalescent patients gained a median approximately 90% of their reactive clones only post-vaccination.

This sample's treatment: approximately 9-day PBMC culture with coronavirus spike peptide pools or control peptides (ViraFEST assay). Following expansion of antigen-specific T cells with peptide pools, ViraFEST then sequenced TCRs. In regard to this clonotype: Antigen: not known.

With the Oncomine TCR Beta short-read assay, DNA from cultured CD4+ T cells was sequenced. TCRdb independently ran MiXCR on the PCR reads; one entry per CDR3 protein. Among roughly 15,000 distinct CDR3 sequences, about three quarters were seen once, and the ten largest hold about 5%. Losses at the gene ends were 2 bases for V and 8 bases for J; bases not matched to a gene: 10. CDR1 is MNHNS, CDR2 SASEGT, per germline. The CDR3 has 16 residues. Specimen: CD4+ T cells from blood, cultured in vitro. The chain joins TRBV6-1 to TRBJ1-5; 9 bases map to TRBD1. This TCR was recovered from a human donor who had recovered from COVID-19. The CDR3 nucleotides are TGTGCCAGCAGTGAATCAGGACAGGGGCGCGCCAAGCCCCAGCATTTT. Translating gives CASSESGQGRAKPQHF.